This T cell receptor (beta chain) is from a study of Graves' ophthalmopathy and Graves' hyperthyroidism. Study summary: Peripheral blood collection took place at initial diagnosis, before any treatment.

The TCR beta CDR3 regions underwent amplification from RNA transcripts. RT-PCR with HTBI primers came first, then second-round multiplex PCR. TCRdb reanalysed the multiplex PCR reads using MiXCR and keeps one entry per CDR3 protein. The sample holds around 400,000 distinct CDR3 sequences; 20% to 25% are singletons and the top ten take roughly 3%. The CDR3 covers 14 residues. Germline V lookup: CDR1 SGHKS, CDR2 YYEKEE (reference sequence). The ends were cut back, 3 bases at V and 7 bases at J, with 13 bases in the middle. Patients were left out if they had other autoimmune diseases, uncontrolled infections, pregnancy or lactation. The diagnosis was founded upon clinical symptoms, serum thyroxine, TRAb, thyroid ultrasound and orbital computed tomography. PBMCs were isolated from an approximately 10 ml sample of fresh peripheral blood.

The chain uses TRBV5-5 and TRBJ2-2; TRBD1 or TRBD2 may be the D gene (6 bases each). The sequencing sample was made of peripheral blood. This receptor was identified in a woman under 30 with stable Graves' hyperthyroidism. The CDR3 here is CASSWTGGGGELFF. CDR3 in DNA: TGTGCCAGCAGCTGGACCGGGGGCGGCGGGGAGCTGTTTTTT.